Below are 7 T cell receptor beta chains sequenced from a single sample in a study of CXCR4 blockade with PD-1 therapy in pancreatic cancer. Profiled with immunoSEQ multiplex PCR; TCRdb holds only in-frame clones, not every one. This table has under 20,000 clones, over 55% appearing once. Sample: tumor tissue. These receptor sequences come from a human donor with pancreatic ductal adenocarcinoma.

This clone was counted only a few times. V usage is TRBV9 and J usage is TRBJ2-5; 7 bases are shared with TRBD1. J gave up 2 bases and V 2 bases, and 6 bases lay outside the gene matches. CDR1 and CDR2 from the germline V gene are SGDLS and YYNGEE. This CDR3 comprises 15 residues. DNA for the CDR3: TGTGCCAGCAGCGTCGGGACAGCGACTCAAGAGACCCAGTACTTC. It codes for CASSVGTATQETQYF.

The rearrangement joins TRBV19 to TRBJ2-7, with D possibly TRBD1 on 7 matching bases. CDR1 and CDR2 from the germline V gene are LNHDA and SQIVND (reference sequence). Trimming shortened V by 6 bases and J by 2 bases, and 17 bases separated the two germline ends. The CDR3 contains 15 residues. The CDR3 coding sequence is TGTGCCAGTAGGTCCGGGAGACAGGGAGCCTACGAGCAGTACTTC. Encoded protein: CASRSGRQGAYEQYF.

In its sample, this clone is medium-sized. The chain uses TRBV9 and TRBJ1-1, with no clear D. Trimming took 8 bases from V and 1 from J, leaving 9 bases between them. Germline V lookup: CDR1 SGDLS, CDR2 YYNGEE. CDR3 size: 12 residues. The chain's CDR3 is CASIDENTEAFF. In DNA form, the CDR3 reads TGTGCCAGTATTGACGAGAACACTGAAGCTTTCTTT.

The chain links TRBV19 to TRBJ2-1; D might be TRBD1 (5 bases). CDR3 length equals 16 residues. Germline lookup yields CDR1 LNHDA and CDR2 SQIVND (reference sequence). V was trimmed by 6 bases and J by 5 bases, leaving 20 bases between them. The CDR3 here is CASSSESGRYNNEQFF. CDR3 DNA: TGTGCCAGTAGCTCCGAGTCAGGGCGATACAACAATGAGCAGTTCTTC.

The CDR3 DNA reads TGTGCCAGCAGTTTAATAAGGACCTCTGGAAACACCATATATTTT. Translated, it gives CASSLIRTSGNTIYF. The chain is built from TRBV28 and TRBJ1-3; D is unclear. Trimming took 2 bases from V and 0 from J, leaving 8 bases between them. CDR1 is MDHEN, CDR2 SYDVKM, per germline. The CDR3 has 15 amino acids.

The gene calls are TRBV18 and TRBJ1-2; D might be TRBD1 (5 bases). Trimming left V 3 bases short and J 0 bases short, with 11 bases between. This CDR3 region has 15 residues. The germline V gene encodes CDR1 KGHSH and CDR2 LQKENI. The CDR3 loop reads CASSPRDQANYGYTF. CDR3 bases: TGTGCCAGCTCACCGCGGGACCAAGCTAACTATGGCTACACCTTC.

V and J are TRBV9 and TRBJ2-1; TRBD2 might be the D (6 bases). Germline V CDR1 and CDR2: SGDLS, YYNGEE. V was clipped by 8 bases and J by 4 bases, with 16 bases between them. The CDR3 covers 14 residues. Written as DNA, the CDR3 is TGTGCCAGTTCTCGCGGGACTTTATACAATGAGCAGTTCTTC. This gives the protein CASSRGTLYNEQFF.